The source of this TCR beta chain is a study of spatial heterogeneity in lung cancer. Study-wide results and caveats: Ubiquitous, expanded tumor-derived TCRs were more frequently observed in blood at resection than at follow-up.

This CDR3 region has 14 residues. CDR1 is ENHRY, CDR2 SYGVKD, per germline. J gave up 4 bases and V 4 bases, and 5 bases lay outside the gene matches. This sample's time point: sample taken at primary tumor resection. Tumor, nontumor lung or frozen PBMC supplied whole RNA that was sequenced unsorted. Every molecule of TCR cDNA had its own unique molecular identifier. In TCRdb, the 5' RACE reads were re-called with MiXCR into one record per CDR3 protein. The sample holds tens of thousands of distinct CDR3 sequences, more than 6.5% seen once. The sample holds many counts of this clonotype. As yet, its antigen is unknown.

This specimen was PBMCs, taken at surgery. This receptor was taken from a female donor with early-stage non-small cell lung cancer. J is TRBJ2-3 and V is TRBV10-3; 7 positions match TRBD1. For the CDR3, the DNA is TGTGCCATCAGTGTCGACAGGGCCCCAGATACGCAGTATTTT. Amino acids: CAISVDRAPDTQYF.